Detailed here is one T cell receptor beta chain. Its specificity is unknown. Germline V gene data show CDR1 as SGHTA and CDR2 as FQGNSA. With V trimmed by 5 bases and J by 2 bases, 5 bases remained unmatched. The CDR3 totals 14 residues. The sample belongs to a study of chemoradiotherapy in HPV16-positive cancers. The study, taken as a whole, reports: Candidate HPV-specific clones and E7-related TCR motifs grew in tumor during treatment.

Repertoires were generated with immunoSEQ multiplex PCR, while TCRdb's copy carries only in-frame clones and drops some. The sample carries about 6,600 clones, over 75% recorded once. This rearrangement joins TRBV7-2 to TRBJ1-2; 7 bases align to TRBD1. The clonotype was recovered from a human donor with HPV-associated anogenital cancer. This specimen consisted of tumor tissue, obtained from a patient who underwent chemoradiotherapy. CDR3: CASSSSQGNYGYTF. CDR3 coding DNA: TGTGCCAGCAGCAGCTCACAGGGGAACTATGGCTACACCTTC.